Presented here are 26 T cell receptor beta chains from one specimen sequenced in a study of regulatory T cells in long-lasting Graves disease. Building of the TCR beta libraries involved iRepertoire HTBI primers and Arm-PCR of CDR3 regions. TCRdb reanalysed the multiplex PCR reads using MiXCR and keeps one entry per CDR3 protein. The data show 450,000 to 600,000 distinct CDR3 sequences, with 13% seen just once and roughly a tenth held by the top ten. Time point here: newly diagnosed GD, antithyroid drugs for less than 3 months. Generation of the TCR library employed RNA extracted from PBMCs. The data also belong to a second study, concerning T cells in Graves' hyperthyroidism and ophthalmopathy.

The material was peripheral blood mononuclear cells (PBMCs), obtained at new diagnosis, from a patient treated with antithyroid drugs. These TCRs come from a man aged 25-45 years with Graves disease.

This clonotype was recorded once. The chain employs TRBV6-1 and TRBJ1-5, with D perhaps matching TRBD1 (6 bases). The V gene's germline CDR1 is MNHNS and CDR2 SASEGT. Deletions cut 8 bases from V and 5 bases from J, with 22 bases between. The CDR3 spans 16 residues. The CDR3 spells CASGAVPYRDYQPQHF. The CDR3 coding sequence is TGTGCCAGCGGAGCGGTACCTTACAGGGATTATCAGCCCCAGCATTTT.

This clonotype was observed a few times. V gene TRBV28 combines with J gene TRBJ2-6; tentative D call: TRBD2 (6 bases). Germline V gene sequence: CDR1 MDHEN, CDR2 SYDVKM. Trimming took 10 bases from V and 4 from J, leaving 20 bases between them. This CDR3 contains 16 residues. The CDR3 DNA reads as TGTGCCATCGATGGCGGGGTCGGACGGGGGGCCAACGTCCTGACTTTC. Translation: CAIDGGVGRGANVLTF.

The genes are TRBV18 and TRBJ2-7; D gene unclear. Germline-derived CDR1 and CDR2 are KGHSH and LQKENI. The CDR3 extends over 13 amino acids. V was pared by 6 bases and J by 0 bases, with 9 bases between. In nucleotides, the CDR3 is TGTGCCAGCTCCCCGGCCCGCTCCTACGAGCAGTACTTC. Translated: CASSPARSYEQYF.

This clonotype was counted only a few times. The chain links TRBV5-8 to TRBJ1-4; D call uncertain. V lost 1 base, J lost 0 bases, and 13 bases lay in between. Germline CDR1 SGHTS, CDR2 YDEGEE. CDR3 size: 17 residues. CDR3: CASSLWVGSSTNEKLFF. CDR3 DNA sequence: TGTGCCAGCAGCTTGTGGGTGGGCAGCTCAACTAATGAAAAACTGTTTTTT.

The sample holds many counts of this clonotype. DNA for the CDR3: TGTGCCTGGAGTGGACCAACTAATGAAAAACTGTTTTTT. Translation gives CAWSGPTNEKLFF. The chain is built from TRBV30 and TRBJ1-4; D is unclear. V lost 1 base and J 0 bases, leaving 3 bases between the germline ends. Germline V gives CDR1 GTSNPN, CDR2 SVGIG (reference sequence). The CDR3 loop spans 13 amino acids.

This clonotype was counted between two and nine times. This sequence joins TRBV30 and TRBJ2-2; D tentatively reads TRBD1 or TRBD2 (5 bases each). This CDR3 has 16 residues. The V end lost 2 bases, the J end lost 1 base, and 14 bases lay between the germline ends. Germline values: CDR1 GTSNPN, CDR2 SVGIG (reference sequence). The CDR3 is CAWSPPGRENTGELFF. In nucleotides, the CDR3 is TGTGCCTGGAGTCCTCCGGGACGGGAGAACACCGGGGAGCTGTTTTTT.

This clonotype was seen repeatedly, ten times or more. V gene TRBV10-3 combines with J gene TRBJ1-1; D is unresolved. The CDR3 covers 15 residues. CDR1 and CDR2 (germline): ENHRY, SYGVKD. Trimming removed 0 bases at V and 4 bases at J, with 12 bases between. The CDR3 DNA is TGTGCCATCAGTGAGTCGCAGGTACGATCCACTGAAGCTTTCTTT. This translates into CAISESQVRSTEAFF.

This clonotype was observed a few times. Here the CDR3 DNA reads TGTGCCAGTAGTACCGGCCAGGGTGCGTCGGGGGCCAACGTCCTGACTTTC. Translated, it gives CASSTGQGASGANVLTF. The chain carries TRBV19 and TRBJ2-6; a weak D match, TRBD1 (5 bases). The germline gives CDR1 LNHDA, CDR2 SQIVND (reference sequence). This CDR3 is 17 amino acids long. Trimming cost V 4 bases and J 4 bases, with 17 bases left between them.

This clonotype was observed at least ten times. V gene TRBV6-2 or TRBV6-3 combines with J gene TRBJ2-7, with D tentatively TRBD1 or TRBD2 (6 bases each). The CDR3 loop spans 15 amino acids. Germline-derived CDR1 and CDR2 are MNHEY and SVGEGT. Trimming removed 5 bases at V and 6 bases at J, with 20 bases between. CDR3 residues: CASSEEGGFFGEQYF. In DNA form, the CDR3 reads TGTGCCAGCAGTGAAGAAGGGGGGTTCTTCGGCGAGCAGTACTTC.

This clonotype was found many times. The chain is built from TRBV27 and TRBJ2-3; D is perhaps TRBD2 (6 bases). With 7 bases removed from V and 2 bases from J, the gap between germline ends came to 10 bases. This CDR3 spans 13 amino acids. Germline CDR1 reads MNHEY; CDR2 reads SMNVEV (reference sequence). The CDR3 loop is CASKGGTTDTQYF. CDR3 sequence (DNA): TGTGCCAGCAAGGGCGGGACCACAGATACGCAGTATTTT.

This sequence joins TRBV7-6 and TRBJ2-1; TRBD2 agrees at 11 bases. This CDR3 has 17 amino acids. The trim removed 3 bases at V and 10 bases at J, leaving 14 bases unmatched. Germline assignment: CDR1 SGHVS and CDR2 FNYEAQ. CDR3 residues: CASSFGTSGPSTWEQFF. The DNA of the CDR3 is TGTGCCAGCAGCTTTGGGACTAGCGGCCCGTCGACCTGGGAGCAGTTCTTC.

The genes are TRBV29-1 and TRBJ1-4; TRBD1 is a possible D gene (5 bases). Trimming stripped 4 bases from V and 10 bases from J, with 19 bases between. Germline values: CDR1 SQVTM, CDR2 ANQGSEA. The CDR3 contains 14 residues. In DNA form, the CDR3 reads TGCAGCGTTGTAGGCGGGACTGGGCTTGGAAAACTGTTTTTT. This encodes CSVVGGTGLGKLFF.

At least ten counts were recorded for this clonotype. The genes are TRBV5-1 and TRBJ2-7; TRBD2 matches at 9 bases. CDR1 and CDR2 (germline): SGHRS, YFSETQ. V lost 3 bases to trimming and J lost 0 bases; unmatched junction nucleotides: 4. The CDR3 runs to 15 residues. The CDR3 spells CASSYLSGSSYEQYF. In DNA form, the CDR3 reads TGCGCCAGCAGCTACCTTAGCGGGAGCTCCTACGAGCAGTACTTC.

This clonotype was counted at least ten times. The chain couples TRBV18 to TRBJ1-2; 7 nucleotides align to TRBD1. Per germline, CDR1 KGHSH and CDR2 LQKENI. The trim removed 5 bases at V and 8 bases at J, leaving 8 bases unmatched. There are 13 residues in the CDR3. The CDR3 region has the DNA TGTGCCAGCTCAGCGCGACAGGGAGTAGGCTACACCTTC. It encodes CASSARQGVGYTF.

This clonotype appeared a few times. The DNA of the CDR3 is TGTGCCAGCAGCTTTTTGCCTCAGGAGGAGAAAAACATTCAGTACTTC. This translates into CASSFLPQEEKNIQYF. The rearrangement joins TRBV5-6 to TRBJ2-4, with D possibly being TRBD2 (5 bases). The CDR3 runs 16 residues. CDR1 and CDR2 from the germline V gene are SGHDT and YYEEEE. V lost 2 bases and J 4 bases, leaving 16 bases between the germline ends.

This clonotype was recorded many times. The genes are TRBV9 and TRBJ1-4; weak D call: TRBD1 (5 bases). There are 13 residues in the CDR3. Trimming pared 4 bases from V and 8 bases from J, leaving 12 bases between. Germline V lookup: CDR1 SGDLS, CDR2 YYNGEE. The CDR3 sequence is CASSPRTREKLFF. DNA of the CDR3: TGTGCCAGCAGCCCGAGGACACGCGAAAAACTGTTTTTT.

This clonotype appeared a few times. This chain connects TRBV6-2 or TRBV6-3 to TRBJ2-1; 7 bases are shared with TRBD1. Germline V gene data show CDR1 as MNHEY and CDR2 as SVGEGT. Losses at the gene ends were 0 bases for V and 5 bases for J; bases not matched to a gene: 13. CDR3 size: 18 residues. CDR3 DNA sequence: TGTGCCAGCAGTTACTCGATCATCTTGACAGGGCGGAACAATGAGCAGTTCTTC. Amino acids: CASSYSIILTGRNNEQFF.

This clonotype was recorded at least ten times. V is TRBV28 and J is TRBJ2-1; a weak D match, TRBD1 (6 bases). The CDR3 consists of 17 residues. CDR1 and CDR2 (germline): MDHEN, SYDVKM. The V gene lost 3 bases and the J gene lost 3 bases, with 18 bases spanning the gap. The CDR3 here is CASSFPRGRGLYNEQFF. The CDR3 coding sequence is TGTGCCAGCAGTTTCCCTAGGGGCAGGGGCCTCTACAATGAGCAGTTCTTC.

This clonotype was recorded many times. This chain joins TRBV30 and TRBJ2-7; TRBD2 matches at 10 bases. V shed 0 bases, J shed 5 bases, and the junction held 1 base outside the gene matches. Germline V gene lookup returns CDR1 GTSNPN and CDR2 SVGIG (reference sequence). CDR3 length: 13 amino acids. The CDR3: CAWSVLAGDEQYF. The CDR3 nucleotides are TGTGCCTGGAGTGTCCTAGCGGGAGACGAGCAGTACTTC.

This sequence joins TRBV18 and TRBJ1-1, with a possible D match to TRBD1 (6 bases). The CDR3 runs to 15 residues. V was cut by 2 bases and J by 4 bases, with 14 bases left in between. Germline V gene data show CDR1 as KGHSH and CDR2 as LQKENI. CDR3 nucleotides: TGTGCCAGCTCACCAGGAGCCAGGGGAGTCACTGAAGCTTTCTTT. Translating it yields CASSPGARGVTEAFF.

This clonotype was seen repeatedly, ten times or more. The rearrangement joins TRBV12-3 or TRBV12-4 to TRBJ1-6, with TRBD1 matching 7 bases. The CDR3 runs 18 residues. The J segment lost 10 bases and the V segment lost 2 bases, leaving 17 bases of the junction unmatched. The CDR3: CASSLIPWGRQGRSPLHF. Written as DNA, the CDR3 is TGTGCCAGCAGTTTAATCCCCTGGGGCCGACAGGGAAGGTCACCCCTCCACTTT.

This clonotype was seen many times. The rearrangement joins TRBV18 to TRBJ2-3, with D perhaps TRBD2 (6 bases). There are 13 residues in the CDR3. Germline values: CDR1 KGHSH, CDR2 LQKENI. The germline V and J ends were trimmed by 4 bases and 5 bases, with 10 bases remaining between them. This CDR3 is CASSLAEGDTQYF. The CDR3 DNA reads TGTGCCAGCTCACTCGCGGAGGGAGATACGCAGTATTTT.

Worth noting for this clonotype: It differs at one base from a far larger clone, so likely a read error. This CDR3 reads CAGINPGDGYPEQFF. The DNA for the CDR3 is TGTGCCGGCATTAACCCAGGGGATGGCTACCCCGAGCAGTTCTTC. The J gene is TRBJ2-4, the V gene TRBV12-3 or TRBV12-4, with TRBD1 as a possible D gene (6 bases). The last part of the DNA fits TRBJ2-1 better; the J call may be wrong. The CDR3 is 15 residues long.

The sample holds many counts of this clonotype. V and J are TRBV18 and TRBJ1-4; D gene ambiguous. Trimming shortened V by 0 bases and J by 4 bases, and 9 bases separated the two germline ends. Looked up from germline, CDR1 is KGHSH and CDR2 is LQKENI. The CDR3 spans 15 residues. CDR3 region: CASSPPSAINEKLFF. In DNA, the CDR3 is TGTGCCAGCTCACCACCGTCAGCGATTAATGAAAAACTGTTTTTT.

There are many counts of this clonotype. The chain employs TRBV27 and TRBJ2-7, with D hard to call. CDR3 length: 11 amino acids. CDR1 and CDR2 from the germline V gene are MNHEY and SMNVEV (reference sequence). V dropped 3 bases and J dropped 6 bases, with 6 bases sitting between them. The CDR3 DNA is TGTGCCAGCAGTTTCTCTGGCGAGCAGTACTTC. This translates into CASSFSGEQYF.

This clonotype was detected only a few times. One junction end disagrees with the germline gene, perhaps due to a read error. The chain recombines TRBV29-1 with TRBJ2-5; weak D call: TRBD1 (6 bases). Germline V lookup: CDR1 SQVTM, CDR2 ANQGSEA. This CDR3 contains 13 residues. The CDR3 loop reads CSVEGGWAETQYF. The CDR3 DNA follows: TGCAGCGTCGAAGGGGGTTGGGCGGAGACCCAGTACTTC.